This TCR beta chain comes out of a study of blood T cells in healthy people across ages (dated by TCRdb to 2015 to 2017). Regarding the complete study: Template switching captured roughly one uniquely barcoded TCR beta cDNA molecule per two T cells in model experiments. The study measured age-related changes in TCR beta repertoire diversity using deep sequencing normalized with unique cDNA molecular identifiers. The donors were split into four age groups: young (average 16 years), middle-aged (roughly 39), aged (62) and long-lived (about 74). To avoid experimental bias, donors of different ages were randomly spread across the sequencing lanes. Two additional independent replicas of 1 million unique cDNA reads from the same blood draw were analyzed for two donors (one aged 18 to 30 and one aged 80 or older).

Results and caveats for the whole study, not just this receptor: Observed TCR beta diversity correlated strongly with the percentage of naive T cells measured by flow cytometry. Bulk unsorted PBMC profiling prevented conclusive comparison of naive and antigen-experienced compartments. Compared with the aged group, the long-lived group had more naive CD4+ T cells, fewer expanded clones and increased TCR diversity, suggesting age selection. Observed TCR beta diversity per million T cells fell roughly linearly with age, and a significant reduction was already apparent by age around 40. Estimates of total diversity based on one million sequenced T cells were regarded as lower bounds and as underestimates. Because the CMV infection status of the donors was unknown, age-related changes in expanded clonotypes may potentially have been confounded.

Comments on this clonotype: The antigen it binds to is not known. Base quality data are lacking; no much larger clone is found one base away.

Library preparation was by 5' RACE. The instrument given in TCRdb is Illumina HiSeq 2500. A second PCR of roughly 6 to 11 cycles was run with a J-beta primer mix and a sample-barcoded 5' primer. Each TCR beta cDNA molecule received a unique molecular identifier from a template-switch 5' adaptor carrying 12 random nucleotides. At least 2.5 million CDR3-containing paired-end reads were obtained from each sample. All of the RNA was converted into first-strand cDNA using the Mint cDNA synthesis kit, with a TRBC-specific oligonucleotide serving as the primer. Following uracil-DNA glycosylase treatment, all cDNA underwent a first 18-cycle PCR with the universal primers M1SS and BC2_uni_R. The source study handled its data this way. For normalization, 1 million high-quality reads, each with a distinct molecular identifier, were randomly selected from each sample. Instead of being binned into consensus sequences, reads with shared molecular identifiers were discarded. MiTCR, with a Q25 quality threshold and the strictest error-elimination algorithm, was used for CDR3 identification, clonotype clustering and error correction. A nonparametric unseen species model using Euler transformation provided a lower-bound estimate of total TCR beta diversity. In TCRdb, the public reads were trimmed at Q25 with fastp and aligned with MiXCR, with productive beta chains retained. Each entry merges the rows of one CDR3 protein and shows their most common DNA and genes. TCRdb assigned the V and J calls; the authors' analysis was not used. The table for this sample lists a few hundred thousand distinct CDR3 sequences; 25% to 30% of them were counted only once. Of the sample, approximately 17% falls within the top ten clones.

Systemically healthy Caucasian individuals from Russia, about 38 in total and aged roughly 6 to 100 years, were included as donors. Roughly 10 milliliters of peripheral blood were collected from each donor into EDTA-treated Vacutainer tubes. Ficoll-Paque density-gradient centrifugation was used to isolate PBMCs, with at least 6.5 million obtained per sample. Total RNA, at least 6 micrograms per sample, was extracted from PBMCs with Trizol reagent. Naive CD45RAhigh/CD27high T cell percentages were measured by flow cytometry on a PBMC aliquot from every donor. Sequences were obtained from blood. This clonotype was sampled from a woman in her 70s in good health.

Read as DNA, the sequence is TGCAGTGCTAGGATACCTTTAGACAGCTATGGCTACACCTTC. Translated, it reads CSARIPLDSYGYTF. The sequence is built from TRBV20-1 and TRBJ1-2; TRBD1 could be the D gene, as 5 bases match. Cut back by 3 bases and 4 bases, the V and J ends lie 15 bases apart. There are 14 amino acids in the CDR3, from cysteine to phenylalanine inclusive. The DNA shown is the 42-base CDR3, in frame from base 1. According to the germline V gene (reference sequence), CDR1 reads DFQATT and CDR2 reads SNEGSKA.